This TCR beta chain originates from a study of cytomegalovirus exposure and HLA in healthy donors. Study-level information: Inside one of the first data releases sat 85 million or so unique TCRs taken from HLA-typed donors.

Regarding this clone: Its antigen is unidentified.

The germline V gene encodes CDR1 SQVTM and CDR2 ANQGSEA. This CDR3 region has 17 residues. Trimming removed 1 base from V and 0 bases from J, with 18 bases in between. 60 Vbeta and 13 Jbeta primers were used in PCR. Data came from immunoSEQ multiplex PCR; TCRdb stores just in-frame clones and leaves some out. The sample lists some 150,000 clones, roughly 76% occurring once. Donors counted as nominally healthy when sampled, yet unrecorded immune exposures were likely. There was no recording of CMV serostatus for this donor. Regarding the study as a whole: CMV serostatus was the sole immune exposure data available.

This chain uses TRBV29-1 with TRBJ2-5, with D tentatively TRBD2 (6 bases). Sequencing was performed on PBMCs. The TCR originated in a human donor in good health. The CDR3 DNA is TGCAGCGTTGAAGGGGGAGTAGCGGAGACAAACCAAGAGACCCAGTACTTC. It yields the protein CSVEGGVAETNQETQYF.